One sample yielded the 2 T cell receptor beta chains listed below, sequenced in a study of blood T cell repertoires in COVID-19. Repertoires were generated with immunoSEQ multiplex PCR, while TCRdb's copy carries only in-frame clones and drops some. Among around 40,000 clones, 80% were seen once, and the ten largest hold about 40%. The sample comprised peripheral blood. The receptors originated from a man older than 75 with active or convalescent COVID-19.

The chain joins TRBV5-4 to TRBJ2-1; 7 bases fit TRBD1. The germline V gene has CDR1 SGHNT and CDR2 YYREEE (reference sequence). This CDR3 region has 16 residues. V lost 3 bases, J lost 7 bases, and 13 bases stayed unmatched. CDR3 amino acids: CASSWRSGQAINEQFF. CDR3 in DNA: TGTGCCAGCAGCTGGAGGTCCGGACAGGCTATAAATGAGCAGTTCTTC.

The CDR3: CATSRGGGNNQPQHF. CDR3 coding DNA: TGTGCCACCAGCAGAGGAGGAGGAAACAATCAGCCCCAGCATTTT. This chain joins TRBV15 and TRBJ1-5; D not certain. CDR1 and CDR2 (germline): LNHNV, YYDKDF (reference sequence). The CDR3 runs 15 residues. Trimming removed 1 base at V and 3 bases at J, with 10 bases between. Based on the CDR3 plus reference TRBV15 and TRBJ1-5, the full variable domain is DAMVIQNPRYQVTQFGKPVTLSCSQTLNHNVMYWYQQKSSQAPKLLFHYYDKDFNNEADTPDNFQSRRPNTSFCFLDIRSPGLGDTAMYLCATSRGGGNNQPQHFGDGTRLSIL.